This T cell receptor beta chain was recorded in a study of T cells after yellow fever vaccination. For the study at large: Low-cell-number fractions were prepared with SMART-Seq v4 Ultra Low Input.

The study's findings and limits: Detected again after the booster were most primary-vaccination clones, at 95% to 98% CD4 and more than 70% CD8. FACS-sorted repertoires could contain abundant clonotypes contaminating from the bulk population.

The CDR3 consists of 15 residues. V lost 8 bases, J lost 7 bases, and 14 bases stayed unmatched. Germline CDR1 reads SGHTA; CDR2 reads FQGNSA. One entry per CDR3 protein, called by TCRdb with MiXCR from the 5' RACE reads. The sample carries 500,000 to 700,000 distinct CDR3 sequences, around 21% recorded once. For this clonotype: What it binds is unknown.

Material: PBMCs, obtained 15 days after the yellow fever booster vaccination. This clonotype originated in a man aged 30 to 39 who received the YFV17D yellow fever vaccine. This sequence joins TRBV7-2 and TRBJ2-1, with 7 positions matching TRBD2. The CDR3, as DNA: TGTGCCAGCGGCCTCCGGGCTAGCGGTAATAATGAGCAGTTCTTC. Translating gives CASGLRASGNNEQFF.